The text below deals with one T cell receptor beta chain. Its antigen is still unknown. No base quality information exists; no much larger clone differs at one position. Using the deep immunoSEQ assay, multiplex PCR amplified TCR CDR3 regions from genomic DNA. Extracted genomic DNA from each cell subset was spread evenly across all wells of several immunoSEQ 96-well plates, with each plate serving as a replicate. For sorted subsets, each replicate PCR was loaded with 200 ng genomic DNA, equivalent to approximately 33,000 T cell genomes. Purified libraries were quantified with a Qubit 3.0 fluorometer, sized on a Bioanalyzer 2100, and re-quantified with the KAPA Library Quantification kit. Every immunoSEQ 96-well plate was sequenced on a separate single-read 150-cycle Illumina NextSeq 550 flow cell. The source study handled its data this way. Because the immunoSEQ output held only junctional sequences and lacked quality scores, the filtering could not match the filtering applied to full-length reads. To assign V/J genes and CDR3, sequences were annotated using PyIR, a Python wrapper for IgBLAST v1.9, with IMGT germline references. Reads with weak V/J assignments (E-value above 1e-6), missing CDR3, stop codons, out-of-frame junctions, or ambiguous translated residues were removed. V3J clonotypes were defined as sequences sharing the same inferred V gene, J gene, and CDR3 amino acid sequence. The percentage overlap between two repertoires was calculated by dividing the number of shared unique clonotypes by the size of the smaller repertoire. RTK rarefaction, the Chao1 estimator, and Recon v2.1 estimates of unobserved clonotypes were used to assess repertoire richness. OLGA was used to compute generation probabilities for all TCRbeta clonotypes that the gDNA method yielded from a few donors. TCRdb's version of the immuneACCESS table is confined to in-frame rearrangements and falls short of the full clone set. An unresolved V gene accounts for under half of the shortfall where checked; the remainder is of unknown origin. V, J and clone size reflect that table, while D and trimming were determined from the DNA. The sample table lists around 2.5 million clones, 93% of them with a count of one. The ten top clones hold approximately 0.37% of the sample.

Donors were healthy HIV-negative adults with no recently reported acute infections or vaccinations. Every donor was a Caucasian adult residing in Nashville, Tennessee, USA. CD4+ T cells were enriched by magnetic negative selection; naive cells were then positively selected on CD45RA, and the negative fraction formed the memory subset. Blood was collected by leukapheresis, and PBMCs were isolated by Ficoll-Histopaque density gradient centrifugation and then cryopreserved in liquid nitrogen vapor phase. Analytical flow cytometry was used to check the purity and quantity of each magnetically sorted T cell population. Genomic DNA was isolated from every sorted fraction and measured by UV absorbance on a Nanodrop 2000c. This sample stems from a study of shared clonotypes between healthy human individuals (dated by TCRdb to 2020 to 2021). Turning to the overall study: The cohort comprised a couple of women and a few men aged 18 to 49 years. Per donor, leukapheresis produced somewhere between about 0.9 and 9.5 billion PBMCs. To estimate repertoire size and how much clonotypes are shared between individuals, the study performed deep sequencing of blood TCR repertoires from about five healthy adults. To increase sequencing depth and limit assay-specific biases, TCR repertoire library preparation and sequencing were carried out by different laboratories using diverse techniques. Per donor, three plates each were used for CD4 naive and CD4 memory, two for CD8 naive, and one for CD8 memory. The full study reports these points: Larger estimated clonotype richness was generally found for naive subsets than for memory subsets. Even with the large sequencing depth, rarefaction of the sorted-subset datasets indicated that sequencing was incomplete. When a handful of donors were compared, the shared fraction of clonotypes was roughly 5% for naive CD4, 3.5% to 4% for naive CD8, about 2.5% for memory CD4, and under 0.5% for memory CD8. Pairwise subsampling indicated that sequencing depth was expected to affect the degree of clonotype sharing among donors. Clonotypes shared by all four sorted-subset donors showed higher generation probabilities than non-shared clonotypes. The small number of donors limited the genetic and exposure-history diversity represented. Only blood was sampled, and tissue TCR repertoires likely differ from those in blood.

The CDR3 numbers 13 residues from cysteine through phenylalanine. The kept DNA is CDR3 alone, 39 bases in frame from the first base. Based on the germline V gene, the CDR1 and CDR2 sequences are MNHNS and SASEGT. Cut back by 7 bases and 2 bases, the V and J ends lie 11 bases apart. The sample taken for sequencing was naive CD4+ T cells from PBMCs. The sample's cell subset or site label, decoded: CD45RA+ positively selected. The sequence joins TRBV6-1 to TRBJ1-2; the D gene identity is not certain. The receptor comes from a man between 18 and 35 years old in good health. Some clones in this sample may be carry-over from other donors' samples. The CDR3 loop reads CASTWTYNYGYTF. The DNA sequence is given as TGTGCCAGCACTTGGACCTACAACTATGGCTACACCTTC.